The 20 T cell receptor beta chains below come from one sample, sequenced in a study of T-cell memory formation after mild COVID-19. TCRdb reprocessed the 5' RACE reads with MiXCR, giving one entry per CDR3 protein. The data hold about half a million distinct CDR3 sequences, with 15% to 20% observed a single time. The sample was PBMCs or a T cell subset sorted from them (not recorded which). Receptors originate from an adult woman who had mild COVID-19 (a few samples of this study predate the infection). Cell type and time point are not known.

This clonotype has ten or more counts. J is TRBJ1-2 and V is TRBV5-1; weak D call: TRBD1 (6 bases). The CDR3 length is 14 residues. Germline lookup yields CDR1 SGHRS and CDR2 YFSETQ. Trimming removed 0 bases from V and 2 bases from J, with 8 bases in between. CDR3 in amino acids: CASSLGGQNYGYTF. The CDR3 coding sequence is TGCGCCAGCAGCTTGGGTGGACAGAACTATGGCTACACCTTC. The full variable domain, with the rest looked up from reference TRBV5-1 and TRBJ1-2, is KAGVTQTPRYLIKTRGQQVTLSCSPISGHRSVSWYQQTPGQGLQFLFEYFSETQRNKGNFPGRFSGRQFSNSRSEMNVSTLELGDSALYLCASSLGGQNYGYTFGSGTRLTVV.

The chain uses TRBV10-3 and TRBJ1-1; D is unclear. The CDR3 length is 14 residues. Germline loops: CDR1 ENHRY, CDR2 SYGVKD. V was cut by 3 bases and J by 1 base, with 9 bases left in between. CDR3 residues: CAISDPIRNTEAFF. DNA of the CDR3: TGTGCCATCAGTGACCCTATCCGGAACACTGAAGCTTTCTTT.

The chain joins TRBV12-3 or TRBV12-4 to TRBJ2-1, with unresolved D. The CDR3 consists of 15 residues. Trimming cost V 5 bases and J 0 bases, with 11 bases left between them. The CDR3 is CASSALLGSYNEQFF. The CDR3 DNA follows: TGTGCCAGCAGTGCGCTACTTGGCTCCTACAATGAGCAGTTCTTC.

The CDR3 region is CASSYYREGIEQFF. CDR3 bases: TGTGCCAGCAGTTACTACAGAGAAGGTATTGAGCAGTTCTTC. This chain uses TRBV6-5 with TRBJ2-1; D unresolved. The germline CDR1 and CDR2 sequences are MNHEY and SVGAGI. This CDR3 has 14 residues. Trimming cost V 1 base and J 9 bases, with 13 bases left between them.

This sequence joins TRBV7-2 and TRBJ2-1, with D possibly called TRBD1 or TRBD2 (5 bases each). Trimming shortened V by 2 bases and J by 7 bases, and 15 bases separated the two germline ends. Germline V gene sequence: CDR1 SGHTA, CDR2 FQGNSA. This CDR3 spans 15 amino acids. CDR3 in DNA: TGTGCCAGCAGCTTACGAACGGGACCCAGGAATGAGCAGTTCTTC. Translation: CASSLRTGPRNEQFF.

The rearrangement uses TRBV5-4 and TRBJ2-2; 10 nucleotides align to TRBD1. Germline CDR1 is SGHNT and CDR2 is YYREEE (reference sequence). CDR3 size: 14 residues. V trimming: 3 bases; J trimming: 7 bases; junction bases outside the gene matches: 3. CDR3 protein: CASSYGTGVGELFF. In nucleotides, the CDR3 is TGTGCCAGCAGCTACGGGACAGGGGTCGGGGAGCTGTTTTTT.

As DNA, the CDR3 is TGTGCCAGCAGCTTAAAGACAGGCGAAGTCTACGAGCAGTACTTC. Translating it yields CASSLKTGEVYEQYF. The chain uses TRBV27 and TRBJ2-7; maybe TRBD1 (6 bases). Germline values: CDR1 MNHEY, CDR2 SMNVEV (reference sequence). This CDR3 has 15 amino acids. Trimming took 6 bases from V and 3 from J, leaving 18 bases between them.

This clonotype showed up many times. The chain's CDR3 is CASSLAPRGTHEQYF. The CDR3, as DNA: TGCGCCAGCAGCTTGGCCCCGAGGGGGACCCACGAGCAGTACTTC. V usage is TRBV5-1 and J usage is TRBJ2-7; D perhaps matches TRBD1 (6 bases). Germline loops: CDR1 SGHRS, CDR2 YFSETQ. CDR3 length: 15 amino acids. Trimming shortened V by 0 bases and J by 5 bases, and 15 bases separated the two germline ends.

There are a few counts of this clonotype. The chain joins TRBV14 to TRBJ2-1; D might be TRBD2 (6 bases). V dropped 4 bases and J dropped 13 bases, with 11 bases sitting between them. The CDR3 consists of 11 residues. The germline V gene has CDR1 SGHDN and CDR2 FVKESK. This chain's CDR3 is CASSPGLVQFF. For the CDR3, the DNA is TGTGCCAGCAGCCCGGGACTCGTTCAGTTCTTC.

J is TRBJ1-1 and V is TRBV9, with 7 bases matching TRBD1. The V gene end was trimmed by 6 bases and the J gene end by 5 bases; junction bases not matched to a gene: 16. Germline-derived CDR1 and CDR2 are SGDLS and YYNGEE. The CDR3 is 16 residues long. DNA of the CDR3: TGTGCCAGCACCGAAAGGGATTGGGCAGGGGGGACTGAAGCTTTCTTT. Translation gives CASTERDWAGGTEAFF.

The rearrangement joins TRBV5-1 to TRBJ2-3; 7 nucleotides line up with TRBD2. With 3 bases clipped from V and 7 bases from J, the junction kept 8 bases outside the gene matches. There are 14 residues in the CDR3. CDR1 is SGHRS and CDR2 is YFSETQ in the germline V gene. The CDR3 loop is CASSSAGTTNTQYF. In DNA, the CDR3 is TGCGCCAGCAGCTCCGCGGGGACTACAAATACGCAGTATTTT.

This rearrangement joins TRBV7-9 to TRBJ2-7, with 10 bases matching TRBD1. Unmatched junction bases numbered 7, after V lost 0 bases and J lost 5 bases. The germline V gene encodes CDR1 SEHNR and CDR2 FQNEAQ (reference sequence). The CDR3 runs to 16 residues. The CDR3: CASSLAGTGDNDEQYF. CDR3 coding DNA: TGTGCCAGCAGCTTAGCCGGGACAGGGGACAACGACGAGCAGTACTTC.

At least ten counts were recorded for this clonotype. This chain joins TRBV3-1 and TRBJ2-5; 8 bases are a match to TRBD2. The germline gives CDR1 LGHDT, CDR2 YNNKEL (reference sequence). Trimming cost V 1 base and J 1 base; bases outside gene matches: 5. There are 16 residues in the CDR3. CDR3 residues: CASSQGLRGAQETQYF. Here the CDR3 DNA reads TGTGCCAGCAGCCAAGGGTTGCGGGGGGCCCAAGAGACCCAGTACTTC.

The V call is TRBV28, the J call TRBJ2-4; D remains ambiguous. With 5 bases removed from V and 0 bases from J, the gap between germline ends came to 11 bases. CDR3 length equals 15 residues. The germline CDR1 and CDR2 sequences are MDHEN and SYDVKM. CDR3 protein: CASSLAILAKNIQYF. CDR3 sequence (DNA): TGTGCCAGCAGTCTCGCAATATTAGCCAAAAACATTCAGTACTTC.

The chain recombines TRBV7-6 with TRBJ2-3; 10 bases agree with TRBD2. The CDR3 spans 17 residues. V was pared by 1 base and J by 1 base, with 5 bases of the junction left unmatched. Germline V gene sequence: CDR1 SGHVS, CDR2 FNYEAQ. The CDR3 is CASSLGLGTSGTDTQYF. The CDR3, as DNA: TGTGCCAGCAGCTTAGGCCTCGGGACTAGCGGCACAGATACGCAGTATTTT.

J is TRBJ1-1 and V is TRBV5-1; D possibly corresponds to TRBD1 (5 bases). There are 15 residues in the CDR3. Trimming took 0 bases from V and 1 from J, leaving 10 bases between them. CDR1 is SGHRS, CDR2 YFSETQ, per germline. CDR3 residues: CASSLEGLGNTEAFF. The CDR3 region has the DNA TGCGCCAGCAGCTTGGAGGGGTTGGGGAACACTGAAGCTTTCTTT.

The chain has TRBV11-2 and TRBJ2-3; D is ambiguous. V was shortened by 1 base and J by 6 bases, with 11 bases between the two germline ends. CDR1 is SGHAT and CDR2 is FQNNGV in the germline V gene. This CDR3 contains 14 residues. This CDR3 is CASSLGTPPDTQYF. The DNA for the CDR3 is TGTGCCAGCAGCTTAGGGACCCCCCCCGATACGCAGTATTTT.

The rearrangement joins TRBV18 to TRBJ2-2, with a possible D match to TRBD2 (5 bases). Germline loops: CDR1 KGHSH, CDR2 LQKENI. The CDR3 is 16 residues long. Trimming removed 1 base at V and 0 bases at J, with 9 bases between. CDR3 residues: CASSPRPGSNTGELFF. CDR3 nucleotide sequence: TGTGCCAGCTCACCACGGCCGGGATCGAACACCGGGGAGCTGTTTTTT.

This clonotype was seen a handful of times. The chain employs TRBV7-9 and TRBJ2-1; 7 positions match TRBD2. The junction had 4 bases not matched to a gene; V was cut back by 5 bases and J by 3 bases. Germline CDR1 SEHNR, CDR2 FQNEAQ (reference sequence). CDR3 length: 14 residues. Written as DNA, the CDR3 is TGTGCCAGCAGCACCTGGACTAGCTACAATGAGCAGTTCTTC. It yields the protein CASSTWTSYNEQFF. The complete variable domain, with remaining parts taken from reference TRBV7-9 and TRBJ2-1, reads DTGVSQNPRHKITKRGQNVTFRCDPISEHNRLYWYRQTLGQGPEFLTYFQNEAQLEKSRLLSDRFSAERPKGSFSTLEIQRTEQGDSAMYLCASSTWTSYNEQFFGPGTRLTVL.

This clonotype was observed a few times. This chain connects TRBV5-1 to TRBJ2-3; possible D gene TRBD2, 6 bases. Germline loops: CDR1 SGHRS, CDR2 YFSETQ. The CDR3 sequence is 14 residues long. The ends were cut back, 4 bases at V and 0 bases at J, with 9 bases in the middle. The CDR3 nucleotides read TGCGCCAGCAGCGGGGGGACTAGCACAGATACGCAGTATTTT. Translated: CASSGGTSTDTQYF.